Below are 19 T cell receptor beta chains sequenced from a single sample in a study of PD-L1 blockade in urothelial cancer. Time point indicated: peripheral blood 6 weeks after treatment start. Repertoires were generated with immunoSEQ multiplex PCR, while TCRdb's copy carries only in-frame clones and drops some. The repertoire holds around 41,000 clones, with about four fifths as singletons. The specimen comprised PBMCs, sampled around atezolizumab (anti-PD-L1) treatment. The receptor set was obtained from a man in his fifties or sixties with urothelial cancer.

The gene calls are TRBV5-1 and TRBJ2-7; tentative D call: TRBD2 (5 bases). V gave up 4 bases and J gave up 3 bases, with 8 bases separating them. This CDR3 comprises 12 residues. Germline V gene sequence: CDR1 SGHRS, CDR2 YFSETQ. CDR3 sequence: CASSPGIYEQYF. The CDR3 coding sequence is TGCGCCAGCAGCCCCGGGATCTACGAGCAGTACTTC.

In this sample, this clone turned up a few times. V and J are TRBV2 and TRBJ1-6; perhaps TRBD1 as D (5 bases). Trimming stripped 3 bases from V and 9 bases from J, with 15 bases between. From germline, CDR1 is SNHLY and CDR2 FYNNEI. This CDR3 spans 15 amino acids. This CDR3 reads CASSDISGRGSPLHF. In nucleotides, the CDR3 is TGTGCCAGCAGTGACATATCAGGGAGGGGTTCACCCCTCCACTTT.

This clone has just a few counts. The chain has TRBV28 and TRBJ1-6; D gene unclear. CDR1 MDHEN and CDR2 SYDVKM come from the germline V gene. The CDR3 is 13 residues long. V lost 7 bases to trimming and J lost 7 bases, with 11 bases between them. The CDR3 sequence is CASIPSGNSPLHF. CDR3 coding DNA: TGTGCCAGCATCCCTTCCGGGAATTCACCCCTCCACTTT.

V is TRBV11-2 and J is TRBJ2-1; D perhaps matches TRBD2 (5 bases). The germline V gene encodes CDR1 SGHAT and CDR2 FQNNGV. The CDR3 runs 13 residues. The V end lost 6 bases, the J end lost 8 bases, and 14 bases lay between the germline ends. The CDR3 coding sequence is TGTGCCAGCAGGCCATCGGGGTTAGATGAGCAGTTCTTC. This encodes CASRPSGLDEQFF. Full variable domain (rest looked up from reference TRBV11-2 and TRBJ2-1): EAGVAQSPRYKIIEKRQSVAFWCNPISGHATLYWYQQILGQGPKLLIQFQNNGVVDDSQLPKDRFSAERLKGVDSTLKIQPAKLEDSAVYLCASRPSGLDEQFFGPGTRLTVL.

The chain is built from TRBV28 and TRBJ1-2; D remains unclear. This CDR3 has 13 amino acids. CDR1 and CDR2 (germline): MDHEN, SYDVKM. V lost 5 bases and J lost 1, with 8 bases in between. The CDR3 bases are TGTGCCAGCAGTCCACAGATTAACTATGGCTACACCTTC. Amino acid sequence: CASSPQINYGYTF.

The table lists this clone with a count of one. The chain is built from TRBV7-9 and TRBJ1-2; TRBD1 aligns across 9 bases. Germline CDR1 and CDR2: SEHNR and FQNEAQ (reference sequence). CDR3 length equals 18 residues. After removal of 4 bases from V and 7 bases from J, the junction contained 19 bases not matched to a gene. Here the CDR3 reads CASSSGGQGPSRGGGYTF. For the CDR3, the DNA is TGTGCCAGCAGCTCAGGAGGACAGGGGCCCTCAAGAGGGGGTGGCTACACCTTC. Complete variable domain (other parts from reference TRBV7-9 and TRBJ1-2): DTGVSQNPRHKITKRGQNVTFRCDPISEHNRLYWYRQTLGQGPEFLTYFQNEAQLEKSRLLSDRFSAERPKGSFSTLEIQRTEQGDSAMYLCASSSGGQGPSRGGGYTFGSGTRLTVV.

This chain uses TRBV15 with TRBJ2-5; 8 nucleotides agree with TRBD1. The V gene end was trimmed by 3 bases and the J gene end by 3 bases; junction bases not matched to a gene: 6. Germline CDR1 is LNHNV and CDR2 is YYDKDF (reference sequence). This CDR3 region has 15 residues. The DNA of the CDR3 is TGTGCCACCAGCAGTGCCGGGACAGGCAAAGAGACCCAGTACTTC. It encodes CATSSAGTGKETQYF.

This rearrangement joins TRBV7-9 to TRBJ1-1; 9 bases align to TRBD1. The CDR3 has 17 residues. The germline V gene encodes CDR1 SEHNR and CDR2 FQNEAQ (reference sequence). Unmatched junction bases numbered 11, after V lost 3 bases and J lost 3 bases. The CDR3 region is CASSFPNLDRGDTEAFF. The CDR3 DNA reads TGTGCCAGCAGCTTCCCAAACCTCGACAGGGGGGACACTGAAGCTTTCTTT.

This clone was seen a single time. The chain uses TRBV27 and TRBJ2-3, with D possibly TRBD2 on 7 matching bases. CDR3 size: 16 residues. Germline CDR1 and CDR2: MNHEY and SMNVEV (reference sequence). V was cut by 6 bases and J by 5 bases, with 21 bases left in between. The CDR3 DNA reads TGTGCCAGCAGCAAGATTCATACGGGGGGCAGAGATACGCAGTATTTT. Amino acid sequence: CASSKIHTGGRDTQYF.

This clone was detected only a few times. The V gene is TRBV6-1, the J gene TRBJ2-1; tentatively, D is TRBD1 (5 bases). CDR1 MNHNS and CDR2 SASEGT come from the germline V gene. V was pared by 4 bases and J by 7 bases, with 20 bases between. The CDR3 loop spans 16 amino acids. In DNA form, the CDR3 reads TGTGCCAGCAGTGTTGTTCCAGGGCCGATTAGGAATGAGCAGTTCTTC. This codes for CASSVVPGPIRNEQFF.

The chain employs TRBV2 and TRBJ2-1, with TRBD1 as a possible D gene (6 bases). CDR3 length: 15 residues. V was pared by 6 bases and J by 7 bases, with 19 bases between. Germline loops: CDR1 SNHLY, CDR2 FYNNEI. The CDR3 is CASSLRGTWGNEQFF. CDR3 nucleotides: TGTGCCAGCAGCCTCAGGGGCACATGGGGGAATGAGCAGTTCTTC.

This clone has a handful of counts. V usage is TRBV28 and J usage is TRBJ2-7; 9 positions agree with TRBD2. The CDR3 loop spans 18 amino acids. Germline V gene data show CDR1 as MDHEN and CDR2 as SYDVKM. Losses at the gene ends were 6 bases for V and 1 base for J; bases not matched to a gene: 16. The chain's CDR3 is CASSPWGLVAGESYEQYF. CDR3 nucleotide sequence: TGTGCCAGCAGCCCCTGGGGGTTGGTAGCGGGGGAGTCCTACGAGCAGTACTTC. Drawing the rest from reference TRBV28 and TRBJ2-7, the complete variable domain is DVKVTQSSRYLVKRTGEKVFLECVQDMDHENMFWYRQDPGLGLRLIYFSYDVKMKEKGDIPEGYSVSREKKERFSLILESASTNQTSMYLCASSPWGLVAGESYEQYFGPGTRLTVT.

This clone was counted a few times. The genes are TRBV4-2 and TRBJ2-4, with 8 nucleotides matching TRBD2. Germline lookup yields CDR1 LGHNA and CDR2 YNFKEQ. Unmatched junction bases numbered 9, after V lost 1 base and J lost 7 bases. CDR3 length: 16 amino acids. The CDR3 DNA follows: TGTGCCAGCAGCCAAGCTTCCGGGGGGGCCGGGAACATTCAGTACTTC. Protein: CASSQASGGAGNIQYF.

J is TRBJ2-5 and V is TRBV4-1, with 10 bases fitting TRBD1. V lost 3 bases and J lost 6; bases outside the gene matches: 7. CDR3 length: 15 amino acids. Germline loops: CDR1 MGHRA, CDR2 YSYEKL. This CDR3 is CASSQGTGASQTQYF. The CDR3 DNA reads as TGCGCCAGCAGCCAGGGGACAGGGGCCTCGCAGACCCAGTACTTC.

This clone was found once. The chain links TRBV7-2 to TRBJ2-5; no definite D call. Germline V lookup: CDR1 SGHTA, CDR2 FQGNSA. This CDR3 has 12 residues. V was shortened by 4 bases and J by 4 bases, with 7 bases between the two germline ends. CDR3 sequence (DNA): TGTGCCAGCAGCTCTAATGGAGAGACCCAGTACTTC. It specifies CASSSNGETQYF.

This clone appeared a single time. This chain connects TRBV30 to TRBJ2-3; D is perhaps TRBD2 (6 bases). Trimming took off 3 bases at V and 4 bases at J, with 11 bases between the two ends. The CDR3 contains 13 residues. Germline CDR1 and CDR2: GTSNPN and SVGIG (reference sequence). CDR3 in DNA: TGTGCCTGGAGCGGGGCGGGGTCAGATACGCAGTATTTT. Translating gives CAWSGAGSDTQYF.

The chain joins TRBV5-6 to TRBJ2-7, with 7 bases identical to TRBD1. J was trimmed by 0 bases and V by 2 bases; bases with no gene match: 11. The CDR3 covers 17 residues. CDR1 and CDR2 (germline): SGHDT, YYEEEE. CDR3 bases: TGTGCCAGCAGCTTCCGCGCCCTGACAGGGACCTCCTACGAGCAGTACTTC. Its protein product is CASSFRALTGTSYEQYF.

This chain connects TRBV28 to TRBJ1-2; the match to TRBD1 covers 9 bases. V dropped 2 bases and J dropped 4; count of bases not matched to a gene: 2. Germline loops: CDR1 MDHEN, CDR2 SYDVKM. The CDR3 is 14 residues long. The CDR3 DNA reads as TGTGCCAGCAGTTTACCGGGACAGGGCTATGGCTACACCTTC. Its translation: CASSLPGQGYGYTF.

The chain links TRBV7-9 to TRBJ1-4; TRBD1 matches 7 bases. Germline V gene data show CDR1 as SEHNR and CDR2 as FQNEAQ (reference sequence). V lost 5 bases, J lost 8 bases, and 8 bases stayed unmatched. CDR3 length: 14 residues. The CDR3 nucleotides read TGTGCCAGCAGCAGAGGGGGCGCGGAGGAAAAACTGTTTTTT. Protein sequence: CASSRGGAEEKLFF.